This T cell receptor beta chain was obtained from a study of shared clonotypes between healthy human individuals. In the authors' methods: As immunoSEQ supplied junction-only sequences (without quality scores), filtering differed. Profiled with immunoSEQ multiplex PCR; TCRdb holds only in-frame clones, not every one. Clone size and the V and J calls come from that table; the DNA yielded D and trimming. The sample holds about 2 million clones, roughly 95% seen once. The CDR3 runs to 14 residues. Germline CDR1 reads MNHEY; CDR2 reads SVGAGI. V was cut by 2 bases and J by 8 bases, with 10 bases left in between.

This rearrangement joins TRBV6-5 to TRBJ1-6; D gene unclear. Sample: naive CD4+ T cells sorted from blood. Subset in this sample: CD45RA+ positively selected. The receptor was derived from a young man in good health. The CDR3 protein is CASSYGRSDSPLHF. The DNA for the CDR3 is TGTGCCAGCAGTTACGGAAGGTCTGATTCACCCCTCCACTTT.